These 3 T cell receptor beta chains were all obtained from the same sample, sequenced in a study of T cells after yellow fever vaccination. TCRdb ran MiXCR on the 5' RACE reads and lists one entry per CDR3 protein. The profile shows roughly 300,000 distinct CDR3 sequences, around 6.8% of them singletons. This specimen consisted of PBMCs, obtained more than 40 days after the first yellow fever vaccination. The source is a man younger than 35 who received the YFV17D yellow fever vaccine.

The V gene is TRBV18, the J gene TRBJ1-5, with 8 nucleotides matching TRBD1. Germline CDR1 and CDR2: KGHSH and LQKENI. V gave up 2 bases and J gave up 6 bases; unmatched junction bases: 6. CDR3 length: 15 amino acids. The CDR3 DNA follows: TGTGCCAGCTCACCAGGACAGGGTCAATCTCAGCCCCAGCATTTT. Amino acids: CASSPGQGQSQPQHF.

The chain links TRBV15 to TRBJ2-5; 9 bases agree with TRBD2. The CDR3 is 15 residues long. V shed 1 base and J 4 bases; nucleotides not matched to a gene: 4. Germline V CDR1 and CDR2: LNHNV, YYDKDF (reference sequence). The CDR3: CATSRGDSGGETQYF. The CDR3 nucleotides read TGTGCCACCAGCAGAGGGGATAGCGGGGGAGAGACCCAGTACTTC.

The V call is TRBV2, the J call TRBJ2-7, with D maybe TRBD2 (6 bases). Between the trimmed V and J ends, which lost 2 bases and 1 base, there was a span of 9 bases. The V gene's germline CDR1 is SNHLY and CDR2 FYNNEI. CDR3 length: 14 residues. CDR3 DNA: TGTGCCAGCAGTGAATTGGGGGGTTCCTACGAGCAGTACGTC. As protein: CASSELGGSYEQYV.